The 25 T cell receptor beta chains below all came from one sample that was sequenced in a study of tumor-infiltrating lymphocytes in primary liver carcinoma. From about 0.5 ug of total RNA, TCR beta-specific cDNA was reverse-transcribed using a constant-region primer. Libraries for TCR beta were built through three nested multiplex PCR rounds, which together made up a slightly modified ARM-PCR procedure. Investigators reported that the first two PCR rounds, at 9 to 11 cycles each, used TRBV1-TRBV30 forward primers with a C-beta reverse primer. MiXCR, applied by TCRdb to the multiplex PCR reads, yields one record per CDR3 protein. The sample holds fewer than 200,000 distinct CDR3 sequences, around 85% seen once. The source material, roughly 20-31 mg of unsorted bulk tissue, was used to co-extract RNA and DNA. Sequences were obtained from tumor tissue from primary liver carcinoma. These TCRs come from a man in his forties or fifties with primary liver carcinoma and hepatitis B virus infection.

V gene TRBV6-1 combines with J gene TRBJ1-1, with a possible D match to TRBD1 (6 bases). Trimming left V 7 bases short and J 12 bases short, with 27 bases between. There are 15 residues in the CDR3. Looked up from germline, CDR1 is MNHNS and CDR2 is SASEGT. CDR3 coding DNA: TGTGCCAGCAATGTGGGGGCGCGTGCGGTTGGCCTACCTTTCTTT. It codes for CASNVGARAVGLPFF.

The genes are TRBV5-4 and TRBJ1-1, with unresolved D. Germline V gene data show CDR1 as SGHNT and CDR2 as YYREEE (reference sequence). The CDR3 covers 14 residues. The CDR3 loop reads CVNSPGREGTEAFF. DNA of the CDR3: TGTGTCAACAGCCCCGGACGGGAAGGAACTGAAGCTTTCTTT.

As for this clonotype: Relative to the germline gene, one junction end is altered; a read error may explain this. The rearrangement joins TRBV5-1 to TRBJ2-5, with TRBD2 as a possible D gene (5 bases). Germline V gives CDR1 SGHRS, CDR2 YFSETQ. This CDR3 has 16 amino acids. The CDR3 protein is CVSSLELAAHGGTQYF. In DNA form, the CDR3 reads TGCGTCAGCAGCTTGGAGCTGGCGGCCCACGGAGGGACCCAGTACTTC.

Concerning this clonotype itself: The final CDR3 position lacks the conserved phenylalanine or tryptophan, pointing to a likely read error. V and J are TRBV28 and TRBJ2-2; 7 bases line up with TRBD2. Germline loops: CDR1 MDHEN, CDR2 SYDVKM. CDR3 length: 14 residues. CDR3 DNA: TGTGTCAGCAACGGCGGGAGTGGCACCGGGGAGCTGTTTTAT. Amino acids: CVSNGGSGTGELFY.

Concerning this clonotype: A read error may explain this, as a much larger clone is one base away. The V and J genes are TRBV24-1 and TRBJ2-1; 16 bases map to TRBD2. The CDR3 runs 17 residues. Germline V gene sequence: CDR1 KGHDR, CDR2 SFDVKD. In DNA, the CDR3 is TGTGCCACCAGTGATTCCGGGACTAGCGGGAGGGCCAATAAGCAGTTCTTC. Amino acid sequence: CATSDSGTSGRANKQFF.

A remark on this clonotype: One end of the junction varies from germline; a read error may be responsible. The chain recombines TRBV29-1 with TRBJ2-6; D call uncertain. Germline CDR1 and CDR2: SQVTM and ANQGSEA. The CDR3 has 14 residues. CDR3 in DNA: TGCAGTGTTGGGGTCCAAGGTCGGGCCAACGTCCTGACTTTC. Residues: CSVGVQGRANVLTF.

A remark on this clonotype: This may arise from a read error, as a much more abundant clone is one base away. The gene calls are TRBV29-1 and TRBJ2-4, with D uncertain. Germline V gene sequence: CDR1 SQVTM, CDR2 ANQGSEA. The CDR3 loop spans 12 amino acids. CDR3 sequence reads: CNVEDLKNIQYF. The CDR3, as DNA: TGCAACGTTGAGGACCTGAAAAACATTCAGTACTTC.

The chain uses TRBV28 and TRBJ2-7; perhaps TRBD1 as D (6 bases). V was trimmed by 7 bases and J by 2 bases, leaving 15 bases between them. The length of the CDR3 is 14 residues. CDR1 MDHEN and CDR2 SYDVKM come from the germline V gene. The chain's CDR3 is CASTVWDIAYEQYF. The CDR3 coding sequence is TGTGCCAGCACCGTATGGGACATAGCCTACGAGCAGTACTTC.

This clonotype was picked up many times. This chain connects TRBV24-1 to TRBJ2-1; the match to TRBD2 covers 10 bases. V lost 9 bases and J lost 6; bases outside the gene matches: 10. From germline, CDR1 is KGHDR and CDR2 SFDVKD. The CDR3 consists of 15 residues. The CDR3 spells CATAPELAGANEQFF. The CDR3 bases are TGTGCCACCGCCCCGGAGCTAGCGGGAGCCAATGAGCAGTTCTTC.

About this clonotype itself: The conserved final phenylalanine or tryptophan is absent from the CDR3, which likely points to a read error. The chain uses TRBV7-3 and TRBJ2-2; TRBD2 agrees at 8 bases. The junction had 9 bases not matched to a gene; V was cut back by 1 base and J by 8 bases. Germline V gives CDR1 SGHTA, CDR2 FQGTGA. The CDR3 sequence is 16 residues long. CDR3 in amino acids: CASSLNPGGMPGELFS. The CDR3 bases are TGTGCCAGCAGCTTAAACCCGGGGGGGATGCCGGGGGAGCTGTTTTCT.

As regards this clonotype: Compared with germline, one end of the junction differs, possibly owing to a read error. The chain is built from TRBV29-1 and TRBJ2-7; D assignment may be TRBD1 or TRBD2 (6 bases each). This CDR3 has 14 residues. Germline CDR1 and CDR2: SQVTM and ANQGSEA. CDR3 residues: CSVVPWGANHEQHF. The CDR3 nucleotides are TGCAGCGTTGTCCCTTGGGGGGCCAACCACGAGCAGCACTTC.

To note about this clonotype: The junction differs from germline at one of its ends, possibly a read error. This chain joins TRBV11-2 and TRBJ1-5; D possibly corresponds to TRBD1 (5 bases). This CDR3 region has 17 residues. Germline V gene lookup returns CDR1 SGHAT and CDR2 FQNNGV. The CDR3 spells CASSLVGVSGSNRPQHF. The CDR3 coding sequence is TGTGCCAGCAGCTTAGTAGGGGTATCAGGGAGCAATCGGCCCCAACATTTT.

V usage is TRBV10-3 and J usage is TRBJ2-3; D possibly corresponds to TRBD1 (5 bases). TRBJ1-5 matches the DNA end more closely, so the J call is doubtful. CDR3 length equals 19 residues. Germline CDR1 ENHRY, CDR2 SYGVKD. The DNA of the CDR3 is TGTGCCATCAGTGAACCCGGGACTAGCGGGAGGGTAGACACAGATACGCAGCATTTT. Its translation is CAISEPGTSGRVDTDTQHF.

This clonotype showed up many times. The chain is built from TRBV5-4 and TRBJ2-6; the D gene is possibly TRBD1 (6 bases). The germline V gene encodes CDR1 SGHNT and CDR2 YYREEE (reference sequence). V was trimmed by 0 bases and J by 0 bases, leaving 13 bases between them. This CDR3 has 18 residues. DNA for the CDR3: TGTGCCAGCAGCTTGGGTGGGGGCCCCCGCTCTGGGGCCAACGTCCTGACTTTC. It encodes CASSLGGGPRSGANVLTF.

This clonotype was recorded many times. This rearrangement joins TRBV19 to TRBJ1-1; 11 nucleotides agree with TRBD1. The J segment lost 0 bases and the V segment lost 8 bases, leaving 11 bases of the junction unmatched. Germline values: CDR1 LNHDA, CDR2 SQIVND (reference sequence). The CDR3 length is 17 residues. The CDR3 reads CASRTRGQGDLNTEAFF. CDR3 nucleotides: TGTGCCAGTCGCACCCGGGGACAGGGGGATCTGAACACTGAAGCTTTCTTT.

On this clonotype itself: The junction shows a germline mismatch at one end, possibly a read error. V and J are TRBV29-1 and TRBJ2-5, with unresolved D. CDR1 and CDR2 from the germline V gene are SQVTM and ANQGSEA. The CDR3 spans 11 residues. The CDR3 nucleotides are TGCGGCGTTGAAGTAGCCCAGACCCAATACTTC. Its translation: CGVEVAQTQYF.

About this clonotype itself: An end of the junction does not agree with germline; a read error may underlie this. The chain combines TRBV11-2 with TRBJ2-3; 7 positions match TRBD2. From germline, CDR1 is SGHAT and CDR2 FQNNGV. The CDR3 sequence is 17 residues long. This chain's CDR3 is CTSSLDPGETSTDMQYF. CDR3 in DNA: TGTACCAGCAGCTTAGATCCGGGGGAGACTAGCACAGACATGCAGTATTTT.

By sample share, this clonotype is medium-sized (0.01 to 0.1%). This chain uses TRBV4-2 with TRBJ1-2, with a weak D call TRBD1 (6 bases). CDR1 is LGHNA and CDR2 is YNFKEQ in the germline V gene. The V end lost 2 bases, the J end lost 4 bases, and 14 bases lay between the germline ends. The CDR3 spans 15 residues. CDR3 in amino acids: CASSQSGAGVYGYTF. CDR3 nucleotide sequence: TGTGCCAGCAGCCAATCGGGGGCCGGGGTCTATGGCTACACCTTC.

This clonotype has a single count. One end of the junction does not line up with germline, which may come from a read error. V is TRBV11-1 and J is TRBJ2-3; D may be TRBD1 or TRBD2 (5 bases each). Germline V gene data show CDR1 as SGHAT and CDR2 as FQDESV (reference sequence). This CDR3 has 19 residues. The CDR3 is CTSSSGGSSIGARTDTQYF. The CDR3 nucleotides read TGTACCAGCAGCTCTGGGGGAAGCTCTATTGGAGCCCGCACAGATACGCAGTATTTC.

Concerning this clonotype itself: At one of its ends the junction is not consistent with the germline gene, which may arise from a read error. The V and J genes are TRBV6-4 and TRBJ2-1; 14 bases map to TRBD2. The CDR3 contains 15 residues. Germline V gene sequence: CDR1 MRHNA, CDR2 SNTAGT. CDR3 sequence (DNA): TGTGCCAGCCGTGACGGGACTAGCGGGAGTAATGAGCAGTTCTTC. This translates into CASRDGTSGSNEQFF.

Concerning this clonotype itself: This CDR3 is missing its conserved last phenylalanine or tryptophan, likely due to a read error. The rearrangement joins TRBV29-1 to TRBJ2-1; no reliable D call. The germline gives CDR1 SQVTM, CDR2 ANQGSEA. The CDR3 is made up of 10 amino acids. The CDR3 spells CIVVRALQFI. The CDR3, as DNA: TGCATCGTTGTAAGGGCGTTGCAGTTCATC.

Judged by abundance, this clonotype is medium-sized. The chain carries TRBV4-2 and TRBJ2-1, with TRBD2 identical over 9 bases. Germline V lookup: CDR1 LGHNA, CDR2 YNFKEQ. The CDR3 totals 17 residues. The trim removed 0 bases at V and 0 bases at J, leaving 3 bases unmatched. The CDR3 here is CASSQEVAGASYNEQFF. The CDR3 region has the DNA TGTGCCAGCAGCCAAGAGGTAGCGGGGGCCTCCTACAATGAGCAGTTCTTC.

The sample holds many counts of this clonotype. This chain joins TRBV10-3 and TRBJ1-4, with a tentative D call TRBD1 (6 bases). The V gene lost 7 bases and the J gene lost 7 bases, with 19 bases spanning the gap. This CDR3 spans 15 amino acids. The germline V gene encodes CDR1 ENHRY and CDR2 SYGVKD. Written as DNA, the CDR3 is TGTGCCATCAAACCGGGACGGGGGGCCGGTGAAAAACTGTTTTTT. This gives the protein CAIKPGRGAGEKLFF.

Remarks on this clonotype: The junction does not match germline at one end; this may be a read error. V gene TRBV7-8 combines with J gene TRBJ2-5; TRBD2 might be the D (6 bases). The CDR3 sequence is 14 residues long. Germline V gene lookup returns CDR1 SGHVS and CDR2 FQNEAQ. The CDR3 sequence is CASSLDSGQETQYF. The DNA of the CDR3 is TGTGCCAGCAGCTTGGATAGCGGCCAAGAGACCCAGTATTTC. Full variable domain (missing parts from reference TRBV7-8 and TRBJ2-5): GAGVSQSPRYKVAKRGQDVALRCDPISGHVSLFWYQQALGQGPEFLTYFQNEAQLDKSGLPSDRFFAERPEGSVSTLKIQRTQQEDSAVYLCASSLDSGQETQYFGPGTRLLVL.

Details on this clonotype: An end of the junction does not agree with germline; a read error may underlie this. The chain joins TRBV30 to TRBJ2-7; D gene uncertain. Germline CDR1 GTSNPN, CDR2 SVGIG (reference sequence). This CDR3 has 12 residues. CDR3 nucleotides: TGTGCCTGGAGGGGCAGGAGCTACGAGCAATACTTC. It translates to CAWRGRSYEQYF. Based on the CDR3 plus reference TRBV30 and TRBJ2-7, the full variable domain is SQTIHQWPATLVQPVGSPLSLECTVEGTSNPNLYWYRQAAGRGLQLLFYSVGIGQISSEVPQNLSASRPQDRQFILSSKKLLLSDSGFYLCAWRGRSYEQYFGPGTRLTVT.